The rows below give T cell receptor beta chains drawn from one sample of a study of cytomegalovirus exposure and HLA in healthy donors. Assay used: immunoSEQ multiplex PCR; TCRdb lists only in-frame clones, some missing. Of 190,000 or so clones in the sample, roughly 87% are singletons; the top ten hold roughly 1.6%. Sequenced sample: PBMCs. The receptors come from a man in his fifties or sixties in good health and CMV-seronegative. The CDR3 runs from the conserved cysteine through the conserved F or W. A D gene is named only where the DNA matches it firmly. Rows may omit the clone size; those that give it use once, few, many or a size class.

V gene	D gene	clone size	J gene	CDR3 DNA	CDR3 protein
TRBV6-6	-	-	TRBJ2-5	TGTGCCAGCAGCCTAAACGGGGAGACCCAGTACTTC	CASSLNGETQYF
TRBV2	TRBD1	few	TRBJ2-7	TGTGCCAGCACCAACGTACAGGGGAAACACGAGCAGTACTTC	CASTNVQGKHEQYF
TRBV5-1	TRBD2	-	TRBJ2-5	TGCGCCAGCAGCTTGACTTCCGGGACGGGGGGAGAGACCCAGTACTTC	CASSLTSGTGGETQYF
TRBV5-1	TRBD2	-	TRBJ2-7	TGCGCCAGCTCCCGACTAGCGGGAGAGGCCTACGAGCAGTACTTC	CASSRLAGEAYEQYF
TRBV5-1	TRBD1	-	TRBJ2-7	TGCGCCAGCAGCTCCTATTGGTCTAGGACAGGGGAGTCAGTCGAGCAGTACTTC	CASSSYWSRTGESVEQYF
TRBV7-2	-	-	TRBJ1-5	TGTGCCAGCAGCCCTCCAGGGTTAGGCAATCAGCCCCAGCATTTT	CASSPPGLGNQPQHF
TRBV25-1	-	-	TRBJ1-1	TGTGCCAGCGGGGGGGAGGGGCCCGAAGCTTTCTTT	CASGGEGPEAFF
TRBV6-1	TRBD2	-	TRBJ2-2	TGTGCCATCGCCCCGGGAGGGGTTACCGGGGAGCTGTTTTTT	CAIAPGGVTGELFF
TRBV2	-	once	TRBJ2-7	TGTGCCAGCAGGGCCGACAGCCCCTACGAGCAGTACTTC	CASRADSPYEQYF
TRBV29-1	TRBD1	-	TRBJ1-2	TGCAGCGTTGATCGGGGGGGATCGGGACAGGGGTCCTATGGCTACACCTTC	CSVDRGGSGQGSYGYTF
TRBV19	TRBD1	once	TRBJ2-5	TGTGCCAGTAGATTACGGCACAGGGGGCCAGAGACCCAGTACTTC	CASRLRHRGPETQYF
TRBV28	TRBD2	-	TRBJ2-5	TGTGCCAGCATGGTTGGACTAGCGAACCAAGAGACCCAGTACTTC	CASMVGLANQETQYF
TRBV7-2	TRBD1	-	TRBJ1-2	TGTGCCAGCAGCCCACGACAGGGCGCCTATGGCTACACCTTC	CASSPRQGAYGYTF
TRBV6-5	-	-	TRBJ2-5	TGTGCCAGCAGAGCCGGGTCAGAGACCCAGTACTTC	CASRAGSETQYF
TRBV18	-	-	TRBJ2-2	TGTGCCAGCCGCAGATACCCGACAAACACCGGGGAGCTGTTTTTT	CASRRYPTNTGELFF
TRBV7-3	-	-	TRBJ1-1	TGTGCCAGCAGCACCGGGGGAAGGAACACTGAAGCTTTCTTT	CASSTGGRNTEAFF
TRBV4-1	TRBD1	few	TRBJ1-2	TGCGCCAGCAGCCAACCATGGAGAGGGGGCAGTGGCTACACCTTC	CASSQPWRGGSGYTF
TRBV6-8	-	-	TRBJ1-4	TGTGCCAGCACTTATCCCCCCGGGGAAAAACTGTTTTTT	CASTYPPGEKLFF
TRBV7-2	-	-	TRBJ2-5	TGTGCCAGCAGCTACGAGAGCCACTTCCAAGAGACCCAGTACTTC	CASSYESHFQETQYF
TRBV7-8	-	-	TRBJ2-3	TGTGCCAGCAGCTCTTCGACTCCACCAGATACGCAGTATTTT	CASSSSTPPDTQYF
TRBV15	TRBD2	-	TRBJ2-3	TGTGCCACCAGCTCTAGCGGGAGCACAGATACGCAGTATTTT	CATSSSGSTDTQYF
TRBV7-2	TRBD2	few	TRBJ2-7	TGTGCCAGCCGCTTGGGTGTGGGGGGGAGCTACGAGCAGTACTTC	CASRLGVGGSYEQYF
TRBV18	-	-	TRBJ2-5	TGTGCCAGCTCACCCCCGACTAGGTCGGAGACCCAGTACTTC	CASSPPTRSETQYF
TRBV7-2	TRBD1	-	TRBJ2-1	TGTGCCAGCAGCTTAATGGGACAGGGGAACCACAATGAGCAGTTCTTC	CASSLMGQGNHNEQFF
TRBV5-1	TRBD2	-	TRBJ2-5	TGCGCCAGCAGCTTAGGGACTAGCGGCGCCAGAGAGACCCAGTACTTC	CASSLGTSGARETQYF
TRBV18	TRBD1	few	TRBJ1-4	TGTGCCAGCTCACTGGACAGGGAAAAACTGTTTTTT	CASSLDREKLFF
TRBV5-1	-	once	TRBJ1-2	TGCGCCAGCAGCTTGGCACTCAGGGGAAGCTACACCTTC	CASSLALRGSYTF
TRBV2	TRBD1	-	TRBJ1-5	TGTGCCAGCAGTGTAGGGGCCAGGGGGGTAGGACAGCCCCAGCATTTT	CASSVGARGVGQPQHF
TRBV9	-	-	TRBJ1-1	TGTGCCAGCAGCGTAGGGGAGGTTGACACTGAAGCTTTCTTT	CASSVGEVDTEAFF
TRBV11-2	TRBD1	-	TRBJ2-7	TGTGCCAGCAGCGGAACAGGGGATCTCTACTACGACGAGCAGTACTTC	CASSGTGDLYYDEQYF
TRBV9	TRBD1	-	TRBJ2-5	TGTGCCAGCAGCGTGGGGACAGGGGGCGTCGGGACCCAGTACTTC	CASSVGTGGVGTQYF
TRBV25-1	-	-	TRBJ2-2	TGTGCCAGCAGTGAGGGCAGGGCCGGGGAGCTGTTTTTT	CASSEGRAGELFF
TRBV30	TRBD2	-	TRBJ2-3	TGTGCCTGGACCCTACTAGCGGGAGGCCGGGGTACGCAGTATTTT	CAWTLLAGGRGTQYF
TRBV7-2	-	-	TRBJ2-4	TGTGCCAGCAGCTCTCGGCGGGCCCTTTTTTTC	CASSSRRALFF
TRBV12-5	TRBD2	-	TRBJ2-5	TGTGCTAGTGGTTTAGGATCCCTAGCGGGGGGCCAACAAGAGACCCAGTACTTC	CASGLGSLAGGQQETQYF
TRBV27	-	-	TRBJ1-1	TGTGCCAGCAGTGCCTATGCACAGGCTATGACCACTGAAGCTTTCTTT	CASSAYAQAMTTEAFF
TRBV18	-	-	TRBJ1-4	TGTGCCAGCTCCCCAGGGGCCTCCGGTGAAAAACTGTTTTTT	CASSPGASGEKLFF
TRBV18	-	-	TRBJ2-3	TGTGCCAGCTCCCCTGCCCCAGAGGCAGATACGCAGTATTTT	CASSPAPEADTQYF
TRBV30	-	-	TRBJ2-7	TGTGCCTGGAGTGTAGCATACGACGAGCAGTACTTC	CAWSVAYDEQYF
TRBV7-9	-	-	TRBJ1-2	TGTTCCAGCAGCTTATCAACGACTATCTATGGCTACACCTTC	CSSSLSTTIYGYTF
TRBV6-4	-	-	TRBJ1-5	TGTGCCAGCAGTCTGTCAGGGAGCAATCAGCCCCAGCATTTT	CASSLSGSNQPQHF
TRBV5-8	TRBD1	-	TRBJ2-7	TGTGCCACCAGGCTACAGGGGGCAGTGGGCACCGAGCAGTACTTC	CATRLQGAVGTEQYF
TRBV29-1	-	-	TRBJ2-7	TGCAGCGTTGTAATCTGGAGGGGCGGTTCCACCTACGAGCAGTACTTC	CSVVIWRGGSTYEQYF
TRBV7-3	TRBD1	-	TRBJ2-5	TGTGCCAGCAGCAGAGGGACAGGGGGAGAGCAGTACTTC	CASSRGTGGEQYF
TRBV2	TRBD1	few	TRBJ1-2	TGTGCCAGCAGCGAGGACAGGGGGCTAGATGGCTACACCTTC	CASSEDRGLDGYTF
TRBV28	-	few	TRBJ1-1	TGTGCCAGCAGTTTGGGCCCGGTGAGGAACACTGAAGCTTTCTTT	CASSLGPVRNTEAFF
TRBV7-3	TRBD2	-	TRBJ2-3	TGTGCCAGCAGCTCAGCGGGACTAGCTGGCACAGATACGCAGTATTTT	CASSSAGLAGTDTQYF
TRBV28	TRBD1	-	TRBJ2-5	TGTGCCAGCATCCCAGGGACAGGCGAGACCCAGTACTTC	CASIPGTGETQYF
TRBV19	-	-	TRBJ1-1	TGTGCCAGTATGGGGAGGGCTGAAGCTTTCTTT	CASMGRAEAFF
TRBV29-1	TRBD1	-	TRBJ2-3	TGCAGCGTTGACCGACTCCAGACAGGGCGCACAGATACGCAGTATTTT	CSVDRLQTGRTDTQYF
TRBV6-1	TRBD1	-	TRBJ2-6	TGTGCCAGCAGTGGAGGACAGGGAGGAGGAAGGACTGGGGCCAACGTCCTGACTTTC	CASSGGQGGGRTGANVLTF
TRBV6-5	-	-	TRBJ1-1	TGTGCCAGCAGACCGCAAGAGAGAAACACTGAAGCTTTCTTT	CASRPQERNTEAFF